The 31 T cell receptor beta chains listed next were all sequenced from one sample in a study of a mutant IDH1 vaccine in newly diagnosed glioma. Time point denoted: week 5, during vaccination. Vaccination comprised doses that each held 300 ug of mutant IDH1 20-mer peptide, plus topical imiquimod. Measured with immunoSEQ multiplex PCR; TCRdb has only the in-frame clones, and not every one. The sample carries about 40,000 clones, approximately 89% recorded once. These receptors lack a known antigen. The sample in question was PBMCs, obtained from a glioma patient whose treatment included an IDH1 peptide vaccine. The receptors were sampled from a middle-aged man with glioma.

This rearrangement joins TRBV27 to TRBJ1-4; D not resolved. V gave up 2 bases and J gave up 7 bases, with 11 bases separating them. Per germline, CDR1 MNHEY and CDR2 SMNVEV (reference sequence). CDR3 size: 14 residues. The CDR3, as DNA: TGTGCCAGCAGTTTAAGGCAAAAGGGTGAAAAACTGTTTTTT. Protein: CASSLRQKGEKLFF.

The rearrangement links TRBV7-9 to TRBJ2-5; D is unresolved. The better agreement between TRBJ2-7 and the DNA end casts doubt on the J call. CDR3 length: 15 residues. Germline assignment: CDR1 SEHNR and CDR2 FQNEAQ (reference sequence). CDR3 in DNA: TGTGCCAGCAGCTTAGTCCGTGACAAACCATACGAGCAGTACTTC. This translates into CASSLVRDKPYEQYF.

This clone was recorded only once. The CDR3 bases are TGTGCCAGCTCACCACTTCCATCGGGTGATGGAAACACCATATATTTT. This translates into CASSPLPSGDGNTIYF. V usage is TRBV18 and J usage is TRBJ1-3, with no clear D. The germline CDR1 and CDR2 sequences are KGHSH and LQKENI. V lost 1 base to trimming and J lost 3 bases, with 13 bases between them. This CDR3 is 16 amino acids long.

The rearrangement joins TRBV6-5 to TRBJ1-5, with 9 bases matching TRBD1. The CDR3 contains 15 residues. The germline gives CDR1 MNHEY, CDR2 SVGAGI. The V gene end was trimmed by 5 bases and the J gene end by 4 bases; junction bases not matched to a gene: 6. The CDR3 reads CASSNGQGINQPQHF. Here the CDR3 DNA reads TGTGCCAGCAGTAACGGACAGGGGATTAATCAGCCCCAGCATTTT.

The CDR3 reads CASSQPTSGRRNEQFF. The DNA for the CDR3 is TGCGCCAGCAGCCAACCTACTAGCGGGAGACGGAATGAGCAGTTCTTC. The rearrangement joins TRBV4-1 to TRBJ2-1; 11 nucleotides agree with TRBD2. CDR1 MGHRA and CDR2 YSYEKL come from the germline V gene. V lost 2 bases to trimming and J lost 7 bases; unmatched junction nucleotides: 7. The CDR3 sequence is 16 residues long.

CDR3 coding DNA: TGTGCCACGGCGGACAGGGACGGCTACACCTTC. This translates into CATADRDGYTF. The V and J genes are TRBV2 and TRBJ1-2; 8 bases are a match to TRBD1. J lost 8 bases, V lost 10 bases, and 6 bases had no gene match. Per the germline V gene, CDR1 is SNHLY and CDR2 is FYNNEI. The CDR3 length is 11 residues.

The sample holds one count of this clone. The gene calls are TRBV7-9 and TRBJ1-2, with a weak D call TRBD1 (5 bases). The germline gives CDR1 SEHNR, CDR2 FQNEAQ (reference sequence). V was clipped by 3 bases and J by 12 bases, with 14 bases between them. The CDR3 extends over 12 amino acids. The CDR3 reads CASSFRDGGDTF. Here the CDR3 DNA reads TGTGCCAGCAGCTTTCGAGATGGGGGGGACACCTTC. The whole variable domain, remainder taken from reference TRBV7-9 and TRBJ1-2, is DTGVSQNPRHKITKRGQNVTFRCDPISEHNRLYWYRQTLGQGPEFLTYFQNEAQLEKSRLLSDRFSAERPKGSFSTLEIQRTEQGDSAMYLCASSFRDGGDTFGSGTRLTVV.

This clone has just one count. The rearrangement uses TRBV7-9 and TRBJ1-5; D uncertain. Germline assignment: CDR1 SEHNR and CDR2 FQNEAQ (reference sequence). The V and J ends lost 2 bases and 0 bases respectively, with 5 bases between them. CDR3 size: 14 residues. CDR3 residues: CASSLTDSNQPQHF. Written as DNA, the CDR3 is TGTGCCAGCAGCTTAACAGATAGCAATCAGCCCCAGCATTTT.

The V call is TRBV5-1, the J call TRBJ2-7; the D gene could be TRBD1 or TRBD2 (5 bases each). V lost 3 bases, J lost 2 bases, and 18 bases lay in between. Germline V gene data show CDR1 as SGHRS and CDR2 as YFSETQ. The CDR3 consists of 16 residues. The chain's CDR3 is CASSSPGARGTYEQYF. The CDR3 DNA follows: TGCGCCAGCAGCTCACCCGGGGCCCGAGGCACCTACGAGCAGTACTTC.

The chain employs TRBV6-5 and TRBJ2-5; D call uncertain. The ends were cut back, 6 bases at V and 5 bases at J, with 16 bases in the middle. The CDR3 has 14 residues. CDR1 is MNHEY and CDR2 is SVGAGI in the germline V gene. The CDR3 spells CASSIQDGGETQYF. The CDR3 bases are TGTGCCAGCAGCATACAAGACGGTGGGGAGACCCAGTACTTC.

This clone was found a few times. The rearrangement links TRBV30 to TRBJ1-5; unclear D gene. V was shortened by 3 bases and J by 9 bases, with 12 bases between the two germline ends. This CDR3 spans 12 amino acids. In germline, CDR1 is GTSNPN, CDR2 SVGIG (reference sequence). Written as DNA, the CDR3 is TGTGCCTGGAGCACCTACCGATCGCCCCAGCATTTT. This gives the protein CAWSTYRSPQHF.

V is TRBV5-4 and J is TRBJ1-1; the match to TRBD1 covers 8 bases. V trimming: 2 bases; J trimming: 6 bases; junction bases outside the gene matches: 9. In germline, CDR1 is SGHNT, CDR2 YYREEE (reference sequence). The CDR3 is 15 amino acids. The CDR3 protein is CASSFQTGESSEAFF. The CDR3 DNA follows: TGTGCCAGCAGCTTCCAGACAGGGGAGAGCTCTGAAGCTTTCTTT.

V gene TRBV7-9 combines with J gene TRBJ1-1; a possible D gene is TRBD1 (6 bases). Trimming pared 6 bases from V and 3 bases from J, leaving 11 bases between. The CDR3 totals 13 residues. From germline, CDR1 is SEHNR and CDR2 FQNEAQ (reference sequence). CDR3 region: CASSQRQDTEAFF. The DNA of the CDR3 is TGTGCCAGCAGTCAGCGACAGGACACTGAAGCTTTCTTT.

V and J are TRBV30 and TRBJ2-1, with a tentative D call TRBD2 (5 bases). Trimming shortened V by 2 bases and J by 2 bases, and 7 bases separated the two germline ends. Germline CDR1 and CDR2: GTSNPN and SVGIG (reference sequence). The CDR3 length is 13 residues. The CDR3 coding sequence is TGTGCCTGGAGTCCCGGGACCTACAATGAGCAGTTCTTC. It specifies CAWSPGTYNEQFF.

The chain is built from TRBV29-1 and TRBJ2-1, with a possible D match to TRBD2 (5 bases). Germline CDR1 and CDR2: SQVTM and ANQGSEA. There are 13 residues in the CDR3. V was pared by 4 bases and J by 8 bases, with 15 bases between. The CDR3 loop reads CSVVTTTLYEQFF. For the CDR3, the DNA is TGCAGCGTTGTAACGACTACCTTGTATGAGCAGTTCTTC.

This chain joins TRBV2 and TRBJ1-1; D is perhaps TRBD1 (6 bases). Germline CDR1 and CDR2: SNHLY and FYNNEI. V dropped 7 bases and J dropped 3 bases, with 21 bases sitting between them. This CDR3 spans 16 amino acids. This CDR3 is CASNQGPGKGYTEAFF. CDR3 nucleotides: TGTGCCAGCAACCAGGGGCCCGGCAAGGGGTACACTGAAGCTTTCTTT.

The CDR3 DNA reads TGTGCCAGCAGCCGACGGCGCACAGATACGCAGTATTTT. Encoded protein: CASSRRRTDTQYF. The rearrangement joins TRBV4-2 to TRBJ2-3, with D unresolved. This CDR3 contains 13 residues. Germline V gives CDR1 LGHNA, CDR2 YNFKEQ. Trimming left V 4 bases short and J 1 base short, with 6 bases between.

This clone is a singleton in its sample. V is TRBV29-1 and J is TRBJ2-2; D uncertain. There are 15 residues in the CDR3. Per germline, CDR1 SQVTM and CDR2 ANQGSEA. V was clipped by 5 bases and J by 0 bases, with 13 bases between them. The CDR3 DNA reads TGCAGCGTTTATCTGGCTGCAACGAACACCGGGGAGCTGTTTTTT. This encodes CSVYLAATNTGELFF.

This chain connects TRBV7-9 to TRBJ2-7; TRBD1 agrees at 8 bases. V lost 4 bases, J lost 5 bases, and 10 bases stayed unmatched. The germline gives CDR1 SEHNR, CDR2 FQNEAQ (reference sequence). The CDR3 loop spans 15 amino acids. The CDR3 region is CASSWRAGGYNEQYF. DNA for the CDR3: TGTGCCAGCAGCTGGCGGGCAGGGGGCTATAACGAGCAGTACTTC.

The chain has TRBV18 and TRBJ1-4; D remains ambiguous. V lost 6 bases to trimming and J lost 0 bases, with 17 bases between them. The germline V gene has CDR1 KGHSH and CDR2 LQKENI. This CDR3 region has 17 residues. The CDR3 spells CASSRYDLGATNEKLFF. CDR3 nucleotide sequence: TGTGCCAGCTCCCGGTACGATCTGGGTGCAACTAATGAAAAACTGTTTTTT.

The V call is TRBV19, the J call TRBJ1-6; TRBD1 is a possible D gene (6 bases). Germline values: CDR1 LNHDA, CDR2 SQIVND (reference sequence). V dropped 3 bases and J dropped 5 bases, with 8 bases sitting between them. The CDR3 runs to 14 residues. This CDR3 reads CASSIRTDNSPLHF. The CDR3, as DNA: TGTGCCAGTAGTATCCGGACAGATAATTCACCCCTCCACTTT.

The V call is TRBV4-2, the J call TRBJ2-2; TRBD2 matches at 13 bases. Germline trimming cut 5 bases from V and 0 bases from J; bases unmatched to any gene: 6. This CDR3 is built from 18 residues. Per germline, CDR1 LGHNA and CDR2 YNFKEQ. The CDR3 reads CASSWGLAGNANTGELFF. CDR3 bases: TGTGCCAGCAGCTGGGGACTAGCGGGGAACGCGAACACCGGGGAGCTGTTTTTT.

The chain combines TRBV20-1 with TRBJ2-7; no clear D. Germline CDR1 DFQATT, CDR2 SNEGSKA (reference sequence). V shed 6 bases and J shed 6 bases, with 9 bases lying between them. This CDR3 contains 10 residues. This chain's CDR3 is CSANNLEQYF. CDR3 bases: TGCAGTGCCAACAATCTCGAGCAGTACTTC.

This clone appeared a single time. The chain uses TRBV6-5 and TRBJ1-1; 7 bases line up with TRBD1. CDR1 is MNHEY, CDR2 SVGAGI, per germline. The CDR3 loop spans 16 amino acids. V lost 0 bases to trimming and J lost 1 base; unmatched junction nucleotides: 5. The CDR3 reads CASSYSKWTGNTEAFF. The CDR3 DNA is TGTGCCAGCAGTTACTCGAAGTGGACAGGGAACACTGAAGCTTTCTTT.

The rearrangement uses TRBV14 and TRBJ2-7, with D uncertain. The CDR3 sequence is 16 residues long. Trimming left V 1 base short and J 0 bases short, with 13 bases between. CDR1 and CDR2 from the germline V gene are SGHDN and FVKESK. The CDR3: CASSQVYPASSYEQYF. CDR3 bases: TGTGCCAGCAGCCAAGTTTACCCAGCATCCTCCTACGAGCAGTACTTC.

Of note for this clone: Germline and junction disagree at one end, which may indicate a read error. The chain uses TRBV11-2 and TRBJ2-7, with D possibly called TRBD1 or TRBD2 (6 bases each). CDR3 length: 14 residues. Per germline, CDR1 SGHAT and CDR2 FQNNGV. The CDR3 reads CASSRAGHSNEQYF. As DNA, the CDR3 is TGTGCCAGCAGCCGTGCGGGACACTCCAACGAGCAGTACTTC.

This rearrangement joins TRBV19 to TRBJ2-7; TRBD1 agrees at 9 bases. This CDR3 has 13 residues. Germline assignment: CDR1 LNHDA and CDR2 SQIVND (reference sequence). V lost 10 bases and J lost 3; bases outside the gene matches: 7. The CDR3 here is CATKDRGDYEQYF. In DNA, the CDR3 is TGTGCCACCAAGGACAGGGGAGACTACGAGCAGTACTTC.

The chain uses TRBV5-6 and TRBJ2-5; no clear D gene. Per the germline V gene, CDR1 is SGHDT and CDR2 is YYEEEE. Trimming took 1 base from V and 1 from J, leaving 5 bases between them. This CDR3 spans 13 amino acids. The CDR3 protein is CASSLMAQETQYF. The DNA of the CDR3 is TGTGCCAGCAGCTTGATGGCCCAAGAGACCCAGTACTTC.

This clone was recorded a few times. The chain carries TRBV29-1 and TRBJ2-1; 13 nucleotides match TRBD2. The CDR3 runs to 12 residues. Germline V lookup: CDR1 SQVTM, CDR2 ANQGSEA. J gave up 7 bases and V 7 bases, and 1 base lay outside the gene matches. The CDR3 is CSATSGRNEQFF. DNA of the CDR3: TGCAGCGCGACTAGCGGGAGGAATGAGCAGTTCTTC.

The chain joins TRBV30 to TRBJ1-2; D gene unclear. Germline loops: CDR1 GTSNPN, CDR2 SVGIG (reference sequence). The length of the CDR3 is 12 residues. Trimming shortened V by 0 bases and J by 8 bases, and 10 bases separated the two germline ends. The DNA of the CDR3 is TGTGCCTGGAGTGTTACGGTTGGAGGCTACACCTTC. Protein: CAWSVTVGGYTF.

This rearrangement joins TRBV19 to TRBJ2-6, with 8 nucleotides matching TRBD2. The V gene end was trimmed by 10 bases and the J gene end by 3 bases; junction bases not matched to a gene: 11. The CDR3 has 16 residues. CDR1 is LNHDA, CDR2 SQIVND, per germline (reference sequence). The CDR3: CATRPGGANGANVLTF. The CDR3 coding sequence is TGTGCCACCCGACCCGGGGGGGCAAATGGGGCCAACGTCCTGACTTTC.